The 29 T cell receptor beta chains given below trace back to one sample, sequenced in a study of blood T cells in healthy people across ages. A second PCR of roughly 7 to 11 cycles used a sample-barcoded 5' primer and a J-beta primer mix. TCRdb redid the calling of the 5' RACE reads with MiXCR, one entry per CDR3 protein. The sample lists under 2 million distinct CDR3 sequences; roughly 32% were seen once. The material sequenced was blood. All receptors derive from a woman in her twenties or thirties in good health.

J is TRBJ2-7 and V is TRBV28, with 8 bases aligning to TRBD1. Germline V gives CDR1 MDHEN, CDR2 SYDVKM. Germline trimming cut 5 bases from V and 5 bases from J; bases unmatched to any gene: 8. This CDR3 has 14 residues. CDR3 loop: CASSQTGAPHEQYF. The CDR3 DNA reads TGTGCCAGCAGTCAGACAGGGGCTCCCCACGAGCAGTACTTC.

The chain combines TRBV4-1 with TRBJ2-5; 7 nucleotides agree with TRBD2. With V trimmed by 4 bases and J by 3 bases, 20 bases remained unmatched. Germline-derived CDR1 and CDR2 are MGHRA and YSYEKL. This CDR3 has 19 residues. As DNA, the CDR3 is TGCGCCAGCAGCCCCATAGTCGGTCGGGACCTTCGGGGGGAAGAGACCCAGTACTTC. It is translated as CASSPIVGRDLRGEETQYF.

This clonotype was counted only a few times. This chain uses TRBV7-6 with TRBJ2-5; 9 positions agree with TRBD2. The CDR3 covers 16 residues. Germline CDR1 SGHVS, CDR2 FNYEAQ. V lost 2 bases to trimming and J lost 5 bases; unmatched junction nucleotides: 9. In nucleotides, the CDR3 is TGTGCCAGCAGCTTATCTAGCGGGGCCACCGGGGAGACCCAGTACTTC. Translation: CASSLSSGATGETQYF.

The gene calls are TRBV27 and TRBJ1-2; the D gene is possibly TRBD1 (6 bases). The CDR3 totals 16 residues. V was clipped by 5 bases and J by 3 bases, with 19 bases between them. The germline gives CDR1 MNHEY, CDR2 SMNVEV (reference sequence). As DNA, the CDR3 is TGTGCCAGCAGTCCCGGGAGGCAGGGGAATTACTATGGCTACACCTTC. This encodes CASSPGRQGNYYGYTF.

This clonotype was picked up a small number of times. The chain uses TRBV3-1 and TRBJ2-7; D possibly corresponds to TRBD1 (7 bases). CDR1 and CDR2 from the germline V gene are LGHDT and YNNKEL (reference sequence). The CDR3 is made up of 13 amino acids. V lost 6 bases and J 3 bases, leaving 12 bases between the germline ends. CDR3 DNA: TGTGCCAGCAGACCAGGGGGGCACTACGAGCAGTACTTC. Translation: CASRPGGHYEQYF.

Comment on this clonotype: One junction end does not reproduce the germline sequence, and a read error may be involved. The chain combines TRBV7-3 with TRBJ2-3, with D hard to call. Germline V gene sequence: CDR1 SGHTA, CDR2 FQGTGA. The CDR3 consists of 15 residues. CDR3 nucleotide sequence: TGTGCCAGCAGCTTTGAAGCGCGGCCCACAGATACGCGGTATTTT. Its protein is CASSFEARPTDTRYF. The whole variable domain, remainder taken from reference TRBV7-3 and TRBJ2-3, is GAGVSQTPSNKVTEKGKYVELRCDPISGHTALYWYRQSLGQGPEFLIYFQGTGAADDSGLPNDRFFAVRPEGSVSTLKIQRTERGDSAVYLCASSFEARPTDTRYFGPGTRLTVL.

The chain employs TRBV11-2 and TRBJ2-1; D remains unclear. This CDR3 comprises 15 residues. Germline CDR1 SGHAT, CDR2 FQNNGV. Deletions cut 4 bases from V and 0 bases from J, with 10 bases between. The CDR3 reads CASSSQPGSYNEQFF. The CDR3 region has the DNA TGTGCCAGCAGCTCACAGCCAGGCTCCTACAATGAGCAGTTCTTC.

The CDR3 DNA is TGCGCCAGCAGCTTCCAGGGGGCAGGAATGAATGAGCAGTTCTTC. This encodes CASSFQGAGMNEQFF. This chain links TRBV5-1 with TRBJ2-1; 8 bases align to TRBD1. The CDR3 is 15 amino acids. Germline V CDR1 and CDR2: SGHRS, YFSETQ. Germline trimming cut 2 bases from V and 7 bases from J; bases unmatched to any gene: 8.

This clonotype has ten or more counts. V and J are TRBV3-1 and TRBJ2-3; TRBD2 agrees at 9 bases. V lost 4 bases, J lost 2 bases, and 7 bases stayed unmatched. The CDR3 runs 16 residues. Germline V gene lookup returns CDR1 LGHDT and CDR2 YNNKEL (reference sequence). The CDR3 DNA reads TGTGCCAGCAGCCCCTCCGGGACTAGCCCCACAGATACGCAGTATTTT. It specifies CASSPSGTSPTDTQYF.

In regard to this clonotype: Possible read error: a much larger clone is one base away. The V gene is TRBV29-1, the J gene TRBJ2-1, with 7 bases aligning to TRBD1. Germline V gives CDR1 SQVTM, CDR2 ANQGSEA. This CDR3 contains 12 residues. Trimming at V came to 4 bases and at J to 3 bases, leaving 0 bases not matched to a gene. The CDR3 DNA reads as TGCAGCGTTGGGGACAGCTACAATGAGCAGTTCTTC. Protein: CSVGDSYNEQFF.

At least ten counts were recorded for this clonotype. CDR3 sequence: CSAGQGTHEQYF. In DNA, the CDR3 is TGCAGCGCGGGACAGGGGACCCACGAGCAGTACTTC. The chain has TRBV29-1 and TRBJ2-7, with 10 nucleotides matching TRBD1. The CDR3 has 12 residues. V shed 7 bases and J 5 bases; nucleotides not matched to a gene: 5. Germline assignment: CDR1 SQVTM and CDR2 ANQGSEA.

This sequence joins TRBV7-3 and TRBJ2-3, with D tentatively TRBD1 (6 bases). CDR3 size: 15 residues. Germline CDR1 and CDR2: SGHTA and FQGTGA. The V gene lost 5 bases and the J gene lost 4 bases, with 16 bases spanning the gap. Written as DNA, the CDR3 is TGTGCCAGCAGCCCAAATAGGGGGTATGCAGATACGCAGTATTTT. It specifies CASSPNRGYADTQYF.

The chain carries TRBV14 and TRBJ2-7; no clear D gene. V dropped 4 bases and J dropped 6 bases, with 13 bases sitting between them. Germline loops: CDR1 SGHDN, CDR2 FVKESK. This CDR3 comprises 13 residues. CDR3 bases: TGTGCCAGCAGCCGTGGGCAGCGTTTCGAGCAGTACTTC. It translates to CASSRGQRFEQYF.

This clonotype was counted a few times. V and J are TRBV2 and TRBJ2-7, with unresolved D. Germline V gene data show CDR1 as SNHLY and CDR2 as FYNNEI. The CDR3 runs 15 residues. V lost 1 base and J lost 3, with 13 bases in between. This CDR3 reads CASSEGPSLSYEQYF. In DNA, the CDR3 is TGTGCCAGCAGTGAAGGTCCCTCATTAAGCTACGAGCAGTACTTC.

The V and J genes are TRBV3-1 and TRBJ2-3; TRBD1 or TRBD2 may be the D gene (5 bases each). The V gene's germline CDR1 is LGHDT and CDR2 YNNKEL (reference sequence). This CDR3 is 13 amino acids long. With 5 bases removed from V and 5 bases from J, the gap between germline ends came to 11 bases. In DNA form, the CDR3 reads TGTGCCAGCAGCATCCGGGACCTAGATACGCAGTATTTT. The encoded protein is CASSIRDLDTQYF.

The V gene is TRBV24-1, the J gene TRBJ1-1; D is unresolved. V was shortened by 3 bases and J by 4 bases, with 17 bases between the two germline ends. The germline V gene encodes CDR1 KGHDR and CDR2 SFDVKD. The CDR3 runs 16 residues. CDR3 loop: CATSDEREPVSTEAFF. The CDR3 DNA reads TGTGCCACCAGTGATGAACGGGAGCCAGTTAGCACTGAAGCTTTCTTT.

The gene calls are TRBV20-1 and TRBJ2-3; 12 bases fit TRBD2. V shed 1 base and J 2 bases; nucleotides not matched to a gene: 1. Germline V gene sequence: CDR1 DFQATT, CDR2 SNEGSKA (reference sequence). The CDR3 extends over 15 amino acids. CDR3 bases: TGCAGTGCTAGAGGGACTAGCGGGAACACAGATACGCAGTATTTT. This gives the protein CSARGTSGNTDTQYF.

This clonotype was seen only a few times. The rearrangement joins TRBV20-1 to TRBJ2-7; D is possibly TRBD2 (6 bases). Trimming removed 0 bases from V and 0 bases from J, with 12 bases in between. This CDR3 region has 15 residues. CDR1 DFQATT and CDR2 SNEGSKA come from the germline V gene (reference sequence). This CDR3 reads CSARDSVAASYEQYF. In DNA, the CDR3 is TGCAGTGCTAGAGACTCGGTAGCGGCCTCCTACGAGCAGTACTTC.

V is TRBV4-1 and J is TRBJ1-2, with TRBD1 identical over 7 bases. CDR3 length equals 16 residues. Germline CDR1 reads MGHRA; CDR2 reads YSYEKL. J gave up 0 bases and V 0 bases, and 4 bases lay outside the gene matches. The DNA of the CDR3 is TGCGCCAGCAGCCAAGAGTCGGGACAGACTAACTATGGCTACACCTTC. It yields the protein CASSQESGQTNYGYTF.

The chain couples TRBV20-1 to TRBJ2-1; TRBD1 matches 9 bases. The CDR3 sequence is 15 residues long. Germline-derived CDR1 and CDR2 are DFQATT and SNEGSKA (reference sequence). V was pared by 6 bases and J by 8 bases, with 14 bases of the junction left unmatched. The CDR3 loop reads CSAADRGSFIDEQFF. In DNA, the CDR3 is TGCAGTGCCGCAGACAGGGGGTCATTCATTGATGAGCAGTTCTTC.

About this clonotype itself: A much more abundant neighbour one base away suggests this may be a read error. The rearrangement links TRBV20-1 to TRBJ2-7; TRBD2 might be the D (6 bases). The CDR3 is 15 residues long. Germline CDR1 DFQATT, CDR2 SNEGSKA (reference sequence). V gave up 1 base and J gave up 4 bases, with 17 bases separating them. DNA of the CDR3: TGCAGTGCTAGAGTCACTCCGGGAGAGCTTTACGAGCAGTACTTC. It translates to CSARVTPGELYEQYF.

A few counts support this clonotype. V gene TRBV6-6 combines with J gene TRBJ2-3; D ambiguous. Germline V gene sequence: CDR1 MNHNY, CDR2 SVGAGI (reference sequence). This CDR3 comprises 14 residues. Deletions cut 9 bases from V and 2 bases from J, with 15 bases between. Here the CDR3 DNA reads TGTGCCAGTAAGCGAGAGTTTGACACAGATACGCAGTATTTT. Translation gives CASKREFDTDTQYF.

This clonotype was seen only a few times. The chain is built from TRBV6-2 or TRBV6-3 and TRBJ2-1, with 11 bases aligning to TRBD2. The V gene's germline CDR1 is MNHEY and CDR2 SVGEGT. After removal of 4 bases from V and 6 bases from J, the junction contained 8 bases not matched to a gene. The CDR3 spans 16 residues. CDR3 DNA: TGTGCCAGCAGTTCTCCGGGGACTAGCGGTTTCAATGAGCAGTTCTTC. Its translation is CASSSPGTSGFNEQFF.

This clonotype was detected ten times or more. The chain links TRBV29-1 to TRBJ2-7; TRBD2 is a possible D gene (5 bases). Germline V gene data show CDR1 as SQVTM and CDR2 as ANQGSEA. This CDR3 contains 14 residues. V was shortened by 7 bases and J by 5 bases, with 21 bases between the two germline ends. In DNA form, the CDR3 reads TGCAGCGCCGTCGGAAGGGAGTTAGGTGACGAGCAGTACTTC. Residues: CSAVGRELGDEQYF.

The rearrangement uses TRBV20-1 and TRBJ2-7; D might be TRBD1 (5 bases). Trimming removed 4 bases from V and 2 bases from J, with 12 bases in between. The CDR3 length is 13 residues. Germline CDR1 reads DFQATT; CDR2 reads SNEGSKA (reference sequence). CDR3: CSAILGRAYEQYF. The CDR3, as DNA: TGCAGTGCTATCCTAGGCAGGGCCTACGAGCAGTACTTC.

This clonotype was seen only a few times. V usage is TRBV6-2 or TRBV6-3 and J usage is TRBJ2-7; D is ambiguous. The CDR3 is made up of 15 amino acids. V lost 6 bases and J 3 bases, leaving 18 bases between the germline ends. The V gene's germline CDR1 is MNHEY and CDR2 SVGEGT. In DNA, the CDR3 is TGTGCCAGCAGCCCGAATACGGGCGGATACTACGAGCAGTACTTC. Protein product: CASSPNTGGYYEQYF.

This clonotype was detected a few times. V usage is TRBV12-3 or TRBV12-4 and J usage is TRBJ1-2; 9 bases are a match to TRBD1. The CDR3 length is 15 residues. After removal of 3 bases from V and 4 bases from J, the junction contained 6 bases not matched to a gene. CDR3 amino acids: CASSFGTGLAYGYTF. In nucleotides, the CDR3 is TGTGCCAGCAGTTTTGGGACAGGGCTTGCCTATGGCTACACCTTC.

This clonotype was seen a few times. V usage is TRBV12-3 or TRBV12-4 and J usage is TRBJ1-2; 9 nucleotides align to TRBD1. The V segment lost 3 bases and the J segment 6 bases; nucleotides outside the gene matches: 11. CDR3 length: 16 amino acids. The CDR3, as DNA: TGTGCCAGCAGTTTCGGGACAGGGTTTAGTTACGATGGCTACACCTTC. This translates into CASSFGTGFSYDGYTF.

The chain uses TRBV20-1 and TRBJ1-2, with TRBD1 as a possible D gene (5 bases). Germline CDR1 DFQATT, CDR2 SNEGSKA (reference sequence). V was shortened by 3 bases and J by 12 bases, with 20 bases between the two germline ends. The CDR3 sequence is 13 residues long. The CDR3 protein is CSASVGREPGHTF. The CDR3 DNA follows: TGCAGTGCTAGCGTCGGGAGGGAACCGGGACACACCTTC.